The rows below give T cell receptor beta chains drawn from one sample of a study of T cell repertoires in ileal Crohn's disease. Method: immunoSEQ multiplex PCR; TCRdb's copy keeps in-frame clones and lacks some. Here the sample spans approximately 30,000 clones, around 77% being singletons. The sample taken for sequencing was ileal tissue. Receptor source: an adult with Crohn's disease. The CDR3 runs from the conserved cysteine through the conserved F or W. The D gene is left open where the match is weak. Clone size is shown for a subset of rows, as once, few, many or a class of expanded clone.

j_gene | abundance | v_gene | d_gene | len | CDR3nt | CDR3aa
TRBJ1-4 | - | TRBV4-1 | - | 12 | TGCGCCAGCAGCCAAGATCTGAAACTTAAGTTCTTT | CASSQDLKLKFF
TRBJ2-1 | few | TRBV5-4 | - | 13 | TGTGCCAGCAGCTTTCCTGGGGCGCGGGAGCAGTTCTTC | CASSFPGAREQFF
TRBJ2-5 | - | TRBV30 | - | 13 | TGTGCCTGGAGTGGAGCGTTGAAAGAGACCCAGTACTTC | CAWSGALKETQYF
TRBJ2-2 | - | TRBV7-9 | - | 13 | TGTGCCAGCAGCTTAGACGGCACCGGGGAGCTGTTTTTT | CASSLDGTGELFF
TRBJ1-2 | few | TRBV21-1 | - | 15 | TGTGCCAGCAGCAAAGCCGGCAGGGGGCCCGGGGGCTACACCTTC | CASSKAGRGPGGYTF
TRBJ2-2 | - | TRBV7-2 | TRBD2 | 18 | TGTGCCAGCAGCACATCCGGACTAGCGGGAGGAAACACCGGGGAGCTGTTTTTT | CASSTSGLAGGNTGELFF
TRBJ2-7 | - | TRBV27 | - | 13 | TGTGCCAGCAGCCACCGGCAGGACTACGAGCAGTACTTC | CASSHRQDYEQYF
TRBJ2-1 | - | TRBV10-3 | TRBD2 | 15 | TGTGCCATCAGTGGATCGGCGGGGGGCAGAAATGAGCAGTTCTTC | CAISGSAGGRNEQFF
TRBJ2-3 | few | TRBV5-1 | TRBD2 | 16 | TGCGCCAGCAGCAAACTAGCGGGGTGGGACACAGATACGCAGTATTTT | CASSKLAGWDTDTQYF
TRBJ2-7 | few | TRBV6-6 | - | 13 | TGTGCCAGCAGCCAGTTGGGGGGCTACGAGCAGTACTTC | CASSQLGGYEQYF
TRBJ2-3 | - | TRBV5-1 | - | 15 | TGCGCCAGCAGCTTGGACGGGACTTACACAGATACGCAGTATTTT | CASSLDGTYTDTQYF
TRBJ2-7 | - | TRBV4-2 | TRBD2 | 17 | TGTGCCAGCAGCCAAGCAGTAGCGGGAGGGCCCGGGTACGAGCAGTACTTC | CASSQAVAGGPGYEQYF
TRBJ2-3 | - | TRBV7-2 | - | 11 | TGTGCCAGCTCGTTCACAGATACGCAGTATTTT | CASSFTDTQYF
TRBJ2-5 | - | TRBV2 | TRBD2 | 14 | TGTGCCAGCAAGGGCGGGGGGGCTTGGGAGACCCAGTACTTC | CASKGGGAWETQYF
TRBJ2-5 | - | TRBV2 | TRBD2 | 17 | TGTGCCAGCAGTGATTTTGTTAGCGGGGGGTTCAGAGAGACCCAGTACTTC | CASSDFVSGGFRETQYF
TRBJ1-5 | - | TRBV6-1 | TRBD1 | 16 | TGTGCCAGCAGTGAACGGGGACAGGGGGCTTTTCAGCCCCAGCATTTT | CASSERGQGAFQPQHF
TRBJ1-4 | - | TRBV2 | TRBD1 | 17 | TGTGCCAGCACGGACAGGGGGGACGTAGAGGCTAATGAAAAACTGTTTTTT | CASTDRGDVEANEKLFF
TRBJ1-5 | - | TRBV7-2 | - | 14 | TGTGCCAGCAGTTCCCCCGCGGGGAATCAGCCCCAGCATTTT | CASSSPAGNQPQHF
TRBJ1-1 | - | TRBV7-3 | - | 16 | TGTGCCAGCAGCTTAACGGGGGCAGGGTCGAACACTGAAGCTTTCTTT | CASSLTGAGSNTEAFF
TRBJ2-3 | - | TRBV15 | TRBD2 | 15 | TGTGCCACCAGCAACGGCGGGGGTACCACAGATACGCAGTATTTT | CATSNGGGTTDTQYF
TRBJ2-5 | few | TRBV2 | - | 12 | TGTGCCAGCAGCCAGGCACGAGAGACCCAGTACTTC | CASSQARETQYF
TRBJ2-3 | - | TRBV9 | TRBD2 | 16 | TGTGCCAGCAGCGTAAGGCCGGGACTAGCGGCAGATACGCAGTATTTT | CASSVRPGLAADTQYF
TRBJ2-3 | - | TRBV5-1 | TRBD2 | 15 | TGCGCCAGCAGCTTGGCCGGCGGGGGAGTTGATACGCAGTATTTT | CASSLAGGGVDTQYF
TRBJ1-3 | few | TRBV7-2 | TRBD1 | 14 | TGTGCCAGCAGAATCACAGGGGCTGGAAACACCATATATTTT | CASRITGAGNTIYF
TRBJ1-2 | - | TRBV20-1 | - | 11 | TGCAGTGCTTACTCAGGAGGGGCGGGCACCTTC | CSAYSGGAGTF
TRBJ1-4 | - | TRBV7-6 | - | 13 | TGTGCCAGCAGACTGCGGTCTAATGAAAAACTGTTTTTT | CASRLRSNEKLFF
TRBJ2-1 | - | TRBV18 | - | 15 | TGTGCCAGCTCACCCGGGGAGCGGGTCTACAATGAGCAGTTCTTC | CASSPGERVYNEQFF
TRBJ2-5 | - | TRBV11-2 | - | 16 | TGTGCCAGCAGCTTAGACCCCAGGGGTAGCCGGGAGACCCAGTACTTC | CASSLDPRGSRETQYF
TRBJ2-6 | - | TRBV9 | - | 15 | TGTGCCAGCCACAGCACCCAGCCTGGGGCCAACGTCCTGACTTTC | CASHSTQPGANVLTF
TRBJ2-7 | medium-sized | TRBV4-1 | TRBD2 | 15 | TGCGCCAGCAGCCAAGAACCTAGCGGGACTTACGAGCAGTACTTC | CASSQEPSGTYEQYF
TRBJ2-6 | - | TRBV18 | - | 18 | TGTGCCAGCTCACCTCGGCAGGGGGGCACCTCTGGGGCCAACGTCCTGACTTTC | CASSPRQGGTSGANVLTF
TRBJ2-7 | - | TRBV6-4 | - | 14 | TGTGCCAGCAGTCGACCCGCAGGTCCCTACGAGCAGTACTTC | CASSRPAGPYEQYF
TRBJ1-2 | - | TRBV30 | TRBD1 | 12 | TGTGCCTGGGGGGGACAGGGCTATGGCTACACCTTC | CAWGGQGYGYTF
TRBJ2-7 | - | TRBV6-5 | TRBD2 | 15 | TGTGCCAGCAGTTACGAACGAGCGGGGAACCGAGAGCAGTACTTC | CASSYERAGNREQYF
TRBJ1-1 | few | TRBV20-1 | - | 11 | TGCAGTGCTAGTAAGGGGGAAGAAGCTTTCTTT | CSASKGEEAFF
TRBJ2-2 | - | TRBV7-9 | - | 15 | TGTGCCAGCAGGCTGAGTAGTCCAAACACCGGGGAGCTGTTTTTT | CASRLSSPNTGELFF
TRBJ2-1 | - | TRBV6-5 | - | 12 | TGTGCCAGCAGATCAGGGGTGGGTGAGCAGTTCTTC | CASRSGVGEQFF
TRBJ2-3 | - | TRBV5-1 | - | 14 | TGCGCCAGCAGCTTAGCGGGTTTCACAGATACGCAGTATTTT | CASSLAGFTDTQYF
TRBJ2-6 | few | TRBV5-1 | - | 13 | TGCGCCAGCAGCTTGCTGATCGGAGCGGTCCTGACTTTC | CASSLLIGAVLTF
TRBJ1-2 | few | TRBV19 | - | 13 | TGTGCCAGTAGCCCGACAGAGCTCTATGGCTACACCTTC | CASSPTELYGYTF
TRBJ1-2 | few | TRBV6-5 | - | 12 | TGTGCCAGCAGTTCTCAGGGGAGAGGCTACACCTTC | CASSSQGRGYTF
TRBJ1-1 | - | TRBV18 | TRBD1 | 15 | TGTGCCAGCTCACCGCCACAGGGGGCAAACACTGAAGCTTTCTTT | CASSPPQGANTEAFF
TRBJ2-7 | - | TRBV4-3 | TRBD1 | 16 | TGCGCCAGCAGCCAAGATCCGGGACAGGGGTCCTACGAGCAGTACTTC | CASSQDPGQGSYEQYF
TRBJ1-2 | - | TRBV5-1 | TRBD1 | 13 | TGCGCCAGCAGCTATACAGGGGGATCGGGCTACACCTTC | CASSYTGGSGYTF
TRBJ2-7 | - | TRBV5-1 | TRBD1 | 14 | TGCGCCAGCCGTAGGACAGGGACATCCTACGAGCAGTACTTC | CASRRTGTSYEQYF
TRBJ2-7 | few | TRBV9 | TRBD2 | 14 | TGTGCCAGCAGTCGTAGCGGGTTGTCCTACGAGCAGTACTTC | CASSRSGLSYEQYF